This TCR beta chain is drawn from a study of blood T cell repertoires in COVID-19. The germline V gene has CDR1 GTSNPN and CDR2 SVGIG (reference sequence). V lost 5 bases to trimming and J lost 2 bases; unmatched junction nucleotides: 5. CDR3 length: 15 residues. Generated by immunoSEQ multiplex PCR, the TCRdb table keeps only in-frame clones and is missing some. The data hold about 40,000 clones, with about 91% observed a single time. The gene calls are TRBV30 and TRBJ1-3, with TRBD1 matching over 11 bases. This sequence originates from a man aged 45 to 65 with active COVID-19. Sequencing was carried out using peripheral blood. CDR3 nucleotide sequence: TGTGCCTGGGTTAGGACAGGGGGCACTGGAAACACCATATATTTT. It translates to CAWVRTGGTGNTIYF.